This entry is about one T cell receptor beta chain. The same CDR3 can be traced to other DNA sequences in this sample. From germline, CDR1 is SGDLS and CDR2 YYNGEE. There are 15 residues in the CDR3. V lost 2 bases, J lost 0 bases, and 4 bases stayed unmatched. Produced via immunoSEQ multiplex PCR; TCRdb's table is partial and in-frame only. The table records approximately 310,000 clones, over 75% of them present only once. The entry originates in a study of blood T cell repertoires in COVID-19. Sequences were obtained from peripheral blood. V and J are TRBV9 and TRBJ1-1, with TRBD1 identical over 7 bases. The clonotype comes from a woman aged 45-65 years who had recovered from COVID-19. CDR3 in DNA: TGTGCCAGCAGCGTGGGGGGACAGCTGAACACTGAAGCTTTCTTT. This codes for CASSVGGQLNTEAFF.